The 2 T cell receptor beta chains presented below share a single source sample, sequenced in a study of T cell repertoires in cytomegalovirus infection. Their target antigens are unknown. TCRdb re-called the reads through MiXCR, storing one row per CDR3 protein. The sample lists 100,000 to 150,000 distinct CDR3 sequences, around 32% occurring once. The material was CD8+ T cells from cultured PBMCs, obtained from culture after CMV antigen stimulation. The receptors stem from a human donor in good health (CMV status not recorded). Some clones in this sample may be carry-over from other donors' samples.

The rearrangement links TRBV5-1 to TRBJ2-7; possible D gene TRBD2, 5 bases. Between the trimmed V and J ends, which lost 3 bases and 6 bases, there was a span of 13 bases. The CDR3 is 13 residues long. From germline, CDR1 is SGHRS and CDR2 YFSETQ. The CDR3 here is CASSSRGDSEQYF. CDR3 DNA sequence: TGCGCCAGCAGCTCCCGGGGAGATTCCGAGCAGTACTTC.

CDR3 DNA: TGTGCCACCAGTGGGACGGACGGGGAAAAGTACAATGAGCAGTTCTTC. Encoded protein: CATSGTDGEKYNEQFF. The chain links TRBV24-1 to TRBJ2-1, with a tentative D call TRBD2 (5 bases). The V gene lost 5 bases and the J gene lost 4 bases, with 17 bases spanning the gap. Germline V gene lookup returns CDR1 KGHDR and CDR2 SFDVKD. The CDR3 contains 16 residues.